These 32 T cell receptor beta chains originate from one sample sequenced in a study of cytomegalovirus exposure and HLA in healthy donors (dated by TCRdb to 2015 to 2018). Receptor libraries were prepared by the immunoSEQ multiplex PCR assay. For the multiplex PCR, a mixture combining 60 forward primers for TCR Vbeta segments and 13 reverse primers for TCR Jbeta segments was used. Not all clones reach the TCRdb copy of this immuneACCESS table, which keeps in-frame sequences only. Checked studies attribute under half of the gap to unresolved V genes and leave the rest unexplained. This sample comprises about 270,000 clones, roughly 70% of them detected only once. The ten top clones hold around 2% of the sample. The sample comprised PBMCs. The receptors stem from a female donor in good health and CMV-seronegative.

The chain carries TRBV27 and TRBJ2-6; 8 bases align to TRBD1. This CDR3 region has 17 residues. After removal of 5 bases from V and 2 bases from J, the junction contained 8 bases not matched to a gene. Per the germline V gene, CDR1 is MNHEY and CDR2 is SMNVEV (reference sequence). CDR3 DNA: TGTGCCAGCAGTCCCTACGGACAGGGTCCTGGGGCCAACGTCCTGACTTTC. It is translated as CASSPYGQGPGANVLTF.

The chain combines TRBV5-8 with TRBJ1-2, with 10 nucleotides matching TRBD1. J was trimmed by 9 bases and V by 4 bases; bases with no gene match: 9. Germline V CDR1 and CDR2: SGHTS, YDEGEE. The CDR3 has 14 residues. The CDR3 DNA sequence: TGTGCCAGCAGCGTACGGACAGGGGGTTTTAGCTACACCTTC. This sequence encodes CASSVRTGGFSYTF.

This clone was seen only once. The chain recombines TRBV30 with TRBJ1-4, with D possibly TRBD1 on 5 matching bases. The CDR3 spans 14 residues. Trimming took 4 bases from V and 2 from J, leaving 11 bases between them. Germline CDR1 GTSNPN, CDR2 SVGIG (reference sequence). The CDR3 loop reads CAWTPKGTNEKLFF. For the CDR3, the DNA is TGTGCCTGGACCCCCAAGGGGACTAATGAAAAACTGTTTTTT. Full variable domain (remainder filled in from reference TRBV30 and TRBJ1-4): SQTIHQWPATLVQPVGSPLSLECTVEGTSNPNLYWYRQAAGRGLQLLFYSVGIGQISSEVPQNLSASRPQDRQFILSSKKLLLSDSGFYLCAWTPKGTNEKLFFGSGTQLSVL.

With respect to this clone: Mismatch with germline at one junction end may stem from a read error. The rearrangement joins TRBV7-9 to TRBJ2-2; no firm D call. The CDR3 is made up of 10 amino acids. The V gene's germline CDR1 is SEHNR and CDR2 FQNEAQ (reference sequence). In DNA, the CDR3 is TGTTCCAGCAGCGTTCTGGAGCTGTTTTTT. This gives the protein CSSSVLELFF. Looking up the rest from reference TRBV7-9 and TRBJ2-2 gives the full variable domain: DTGVSQNPRHKITKRGQNVTFRCDPISEHNRLYWYRQTLGQGPEFLTYFQNEAQLEKSRLLSDRFSAERPKGSFSTLEIQRTEQGDSAMYLCSSSVLELFFGEGSRLTVL.

The CDR3 region has the DNA TGTGCCAGTAGTATAGTCTATAGAGAGACCCAGTACTTC. Translation gives CASSIVYRETQYF. The V call is TRBV19, the J call TRBJ2-5; D gene ambiguous. The germline gives CDR1 LNHDA, CDR2 SQIVND (reference sequence). This CDR3 has 13 residues. V was shortened by 1 base and J by 4 bases, with 7 bases between the two germline ends.

CDR3 sequence (DNA): TGTGCCACCAGCAGAACCTTGGACGGACTCAATGAGCAGTTCTTC. It codes for CATSRTLDGLNEQFF. The chain has TRBV15 and TRBJ2-1; D is perhaps TRBD2 (5 bases). The length of the CDR3 is 15 residues. Looked up from germline, CDR1 is LNHNV and CDR2 is YYDKDF (reference sequence). V was pared by 2 bases and J by 6 bases, with 14 bases between.

This clone was counted between two and nine times. As DNA, the CDR3 is TGCGCCAGCAGCCCCACGGGTTCCGGGACTGAAGCTTTCTTT. It codes for CASSPTGSGTEAFF. This chain joins TRBV4-1 and TRBJ1-1; D is uncertain. The ends were cut back, 4 bases at V and 5 bases at J, with 14 bases in the middle. The CDR3 consists of 14 residues. Germline CDR1 reads MGHRA; CDR2 reads YSYEKL.

The chain carries TRBV5-1 and TRBJ1-2, with D perhaps TRBD1 (6 bases). The CDR3 sequence is 15 residues long. Per the germline V gene, CDR1 is SGHRS and CDR2 is YFSETQ. V shed 0 bases and J shed 4 bases, with 13 bases lying between them. In DNA form, the CDR3 reads TGCGCCAGCAGCTTGGGAACAGGGTTCGGCTATGGCTACACCTTC. Amino acids: CASSLGTGFGYGYTF.

This chain links TRBV21-1 with TRBJ1-6; the D call TRBD1 from the table was never checked on the DNA. TRBV21-1 is classified as a pseudogene. The CDR3 totals 9 residues. The CDR3 region is CASNPRGHF. The CDR3 DNA is TGTGCCAGCAACCCAAGGGGCCACTTT.

V usage is TRBV29-1 and J usage is TRBJ2-1, with TRBD2 matching 10 bases. Germline loops: CDR1 SQVTM, CDR2 ANQGSEA. CDR3 length: 15 residues. The V gene end was trimmed by 6 bases and the J gene end by 6 bases; junction bases not matched to a gene: 11. The CDR3 loop is CSVHSGTSAVNEQFF. CDR3 sequence (DNA): TGCAGCGTCCATTCCGGGACTAGCGCTGTCAATGAGCAGTTCTTC.

This clone was seen only a few times. The chain combines TRBV7-8 with TRBJ1-2, with D possibly being TRBD1 (5 bases). The CDR3 sequence is 14 residues long. Trimming removed 1 base at V and 4 bases at J, with 10 bases between. Germline CDR1 SGHVS, CDR2 FQNEAQ. The CDR3 nucleotides read TGTGCCAGCAGCTTAGGTACAGGTCCCTATGGCTACACCTTC. Protein product: CASSLGTGPYGYTF.

This chain joins TRBV21-1 and TRBJ2-1; the DNA was not compared with TRBD1, the D call given in the table. TRBV21-1 is noted as a pseudogene. The CDR3 is 12 residues long. The CDR3 DNA sequence: TGTGCCAGCAGCAAGGCCCACAATGAGCAGTTCTTC. Translated, it gives CASSKAHNEQFF.

This clone was picked up a small number of times. V and J are TRBV5-1 and TRBJ2-3; 9 nucleotides match TRBD1. Germline loops: CDR1 SGHRS, CDR2 YFSETQ. CDR3 length: 15 residues. V shed 0 bases and J 5 bases; nucleotides not matched to a gene: 4. The CDR3 sequence: CASSLEGQGLDTQYF. As DNA, the CDR3 is TGCGCCAGCAGCTTGGAGGGACAGGGTTTAGATACGCAGTATTTT.

Only one count was recorded for this clone. This chain connects TRBV25-1 to TRBJ2-5; perhaps TRBD2 as D (6 bases). This CDR3 region has 12 residues. The germline gives CDR1 MGHDK, CDR2 SYGVNS. The V and J ends lost 5 bases and 7 bases respectively, with 11 bases between them. The CDR3: CASSRTMGTQYF. CDR3 DNA: TGTGCCAGCAGTCGGACTATGGGGACCCAGTACTTC.

This clone was observed a handful of times. This chain connects TRBV6-5 to TRBJ2-5, with D perhaps matching TRBD1 (6 bases). Germline V gives CDR1 MNHEY, CDR2 SVGAGI. The CDR3 extends over 13 amino acids. Trimming cost V 4 bases and J 3 bases, with 9 bases left between them. CDR3 region: CASSSGQKETQYF. CDR3 in DNA: TGTGCCAGCAGTTCCGGACAGAAAGAGACCCAGTACTTC.

The chain links TRBV27 to TRBJ1-2; D is undetermined. Germline assignment: CDR1 MNHEY and CDR2 SMNVEV (reference sequence). The V end lost 3 bases, the J end lost 4 bases, and 15 bases lay between the germline ends. This CDR3 is 15 amino acids long. Here the CDR3 reads CASSFDAGSAYGYTF. The DNA for the CDR3 is TGTGCCAGCAGTTTTGATGCAGGTTCCGCCTATGGCTACACCTTC.

This clone was counted a few times. The V call is TRBV7-9, the J call TRBJ1-1, with 7 bases aligning to TRBD1. V shed 6 bases and J 6 bases; nucleotides not matched to a gene: 7. CDR1 is SEHNR, CDR2 FQNEAQ, per germline (reference sequence). This CDR3 has 13 amino acids. CDR3 DNA sequence: TGTGCCAGCAGATACACCGGGACAGCTGAAGCTTTCTTT. Translation gives CASRYTGTAEAFF.

The V call is TRBV6-1, the J call TRBJ2-2, with D tentatively TRBD1 (5 bases). Looked up from germline, CDR1 is MNHNS and CDR2 is SASEGT. This CDR3 region has 13 residues. V lost 7 bases, J lost 1 base, and 7 bases lay in between. CDR3 protein: CASNRKNTGELFF. CDR3 sequence (DNA): TGTGCCAGCAACAGGAAGAACACCGGGGAGCTGTTTTTT.

The genes are TRBV28 and TRBJ1-2; unclear D gene. CDR3 length: 11 residues. Germline V gene sequence: CDR1 MDHEN, CDR2 SYDVKM. Trimming took 10 bases from V and 1 from J, leaving 7 bases between them. In DNA form, the CDR3 reads TGTGCCACCCTTATTAACTATGGCTACACCTTC. Translation: CATLINYGYTF.

V usage is TRBV6-1 and J usage is TRBJ1-6; D might be TRBD1 (6 bases). In germline, CDR1 is MNHNS, CDR2 SASEGT. The CDR3 has 11 amino acids. Trimming cost V 11 bases and J 14 bases, with 16 bases left between them. The CDR3 is CAAQETGTLHF. CDR3 in DNA: TGTGCCGCCCAGGAAACAGGGACCCTCCACTTT.

This clone appeared once. The CDR3 loop reads CASSRNKLAGDSYEQYF. In nucleotides, the CDR3 is TGCGCCAGCAGCCGAAACAAACTAGCGGGAGATTCCTACGAGCAGTACTTC. V and J are TRBV5-1 and TRBJ2-7, with 11 bases matching TRBD2. The V gene's germline CDR1 is SGHRS and CDR2 YFSETQ. This CDR3 has 17 residues. Unmatched junction bases numbered 10, after V lost 4 bases and J lost 1 base.

The J gene is TRBJ2-3, the V gene TRBV27, with 11 positions matching TRBD2. From germline, CDR1 is MNHEY and CDR2 SMNVEV (reference sequence). This CDR3 spans 13 amino acids. With 7 bases clipped from V and 6 bases from J, the junction kept 3 bases outside the gene matches. CDR3 DNA: TGTGCCAGCAAACTAGCGGGAGCCGATACGCAGTATTTT. Amino acid sequence: CASKLAGADTQYF.

The gene calls are TRBV9 and TRBJ1-1; D uncertain. V shed 2 bases and J shed 2 bases, with 10 bases lying between them. Germline V gives CDR1 SGDLS, CDR2 YYNGEE. CDR3 length equals 14 residues. In DNA form, the CDR3 reads TGTGCCAGCAGCGTCTCTAACCATAACACTGAAGCTTTCTTT. Its protein product is CASSVSNHNTEAFF.

This rearrangement joins TRBV9 to TRBJ2-1; D perhaps matches TRBD2 (6 bases). Germline V CDR1 and CDR2: SGDLS, YYNGEE. The CDR3 consists of 16 residues. Deletions cut 4 bases from V and 0 bases from J, with 14 bases between. CDR3 sequence (DNA): TGTGCCAGCAGCCCACCGGGACTTAGCTCCTACAATGAGCAGTTCTTC. Its translation is CASSPPGLSSYNEQFF. Combining the CDR3 with reference TRBV9 and TRBJ2-1 gives the whole variable domain DSGVTQTPKHLITATGQRVTLRCSPRSGDLSVYWYQQSLDQGLQFLIQYYNGEERAKGNILERFSAQQFPDLHSELNLSSLELGDSALYFCASSPPGLSSYNEQFFGPGTRLTVL.

V is TRBV25-1 and J is TRBJ2-2; 9 bases line up with TRBD2. The CDR3 consists of 14 residues. CDR1 MGHDK and CDR2 SYGVNS come from the germline V gene. Trimming took 5 bases from V and 4 from J; bases not matched to a gene: 2. The CDR3 here is CASSLTSGTGELFF. The DNA of the CDR3 is TGTGCCAGCAGTCTGACTAGCGGCACCGGGGAGCTGTTTTTT.

The chain uses TRBV12-5 and TRBJ2-7, with D tentatively TRBD2 (6 bases). Trimming stripped 1 base from V and 2 bases from J, with 12 bases between. Germline V gene lookup returns CDR1 LGHNT and CDR2 FRNRAP. The CDR3 sequence is 15 residues long. CDR3 sequence: CASGLEPGLTYEQYF. CDR3 DNA: TGTGCTAGTGGTTTGGAACCGGGACTTACCTACGAGCAGTACTTC.

The rearrangement uses TRBV11-2 and TRBJ2-5; 10 bases are shared with TRBD2. This CDR3 is built from 14 residues. J was trimmed by 4 bases and V by 4 bases; bases with no gene match: 3. Germline V CDR1 and CDR2: SGHAT, FQNNGV. CDR3 residues: CASSSSGSRETQYF. For the CDR3, the DNA is TGTGCCAGCAGCTCTAGCGGGAGTCGAGAGACCCAGTACTTC.

The chain joins TRBV4-1 to TRBJ2-1, with 9 bases aligning to TRBD2. CDR1 and CDR2 from the germline V gene are MGHRA and YSYEKL. The V and J ends lost 0 bases and 4 bases, in that order; junction bases with no gene match: 10. The CDR3 totals 18 residues. The CDR3: CASSQDLVSGRLYNEQFF. The CDR3 DNA is TGCGCCAGCAGCCAAGATCTAGTGAGCGGGAGGCTTTACAATGAGCAGTTCTTC.

J is TRBJ2-1 and V is TRBV13; D possibly corresponds to TRBD1 (6 bases). Trimming pared 5 bases from V and 3 bases from J, leaving 11 bases between. The CDR3 totals 14 residues. The V gene's germline CDR1 is PRHDT and CDR2 FYEKMQ (reference sequence). CDR3 residues: CASSPRQVYNEQFF. The CDR3 region has the DNA TGTGCCAGCAGCCCTAGACAGGTCTACAATGAGCAGTTCTTC. The complete variable domain, with remaining parts taken from reference TRBV13 and TRBJ2-1, reads AAGVIQSPRHLIKEKRETATLKCYPIPRHDTVYWYQQGPGQDPQFLISFYEKMQSDKGSIPDRFSAQQFSDYHSELNMSSLELGDSALYFCASSPRQVYNEQFFGPGTRLTVL.

CDR3 nucleotides: TGTGCCAGCAGCGTAGAGCCAGGGCCAACCTACGAGCAGTACTTC. Its protein is CASSVEPGPTYEQYF. This chain joins TRBV9 and TRBJ2-7; D might be TRBD1 (5 bases). The V and J ends lost 0 bases and 2 bases respectively, with 12 bases between them. The germline V gene encodes CDR1 SGDLS and CDR2 YYNGEE. The CDR3 is made up of 15 amino acids.

The V call is TRBV25-1, the J call TRBJ2-1; no clear D. This CDR3 spans 12 amino acids. Trimming left V 1 base short and J 12 bases short, with 10 bases between. Per the germline V gene, CDR1 is MGHDK and CDR2 is SYGVNS. DNA for the CDR3: TGTGCCAGCAGTGAATCCAGTTCAAGGCAGTTCTTC. As protein: CASSESSSRQFF. The variable domain in full, with the rest retrieved from reference TRBV25-1 and TRBJ2-1, is EADIYQTPRYLVIGTGKKITLECSQTMGHDKMYWYQQDPGMELHLIHYSYGVNSTEKGDLSSESTVSRIRTEHFPLTLESARPSHTSQYLCASSESSSRQFFGPGTRLTVL.

V gene TRBV10-3 combines with J gene TRBJ1-1, with 7 bases lining up with TRBD1. CDR1 ENHRY and CDR2 SYGVKD come from the germline V gene. The CDR3 is made up of 14 amino acids. The V segment lost 4 bases and the J segment 4 bases; nucleotides outside the gene matches: 6. The CDR3 DNA reads as TGTGCCATCAGTGGCACAGGGGAGGCCACTGAAGCTTTCTTT. Translated: CAISGTGEATEAFF.